The 25 T cell receptor beta chains reported below all come from one sample, sequenced in a study of T cell responses to AZD1222 COVID-19 vaccine. Assay: immunoSEQ multiplex PCR; the TCRdb copy retains only in-frame clones and omits some. The sample consists of approximately 110,000 clones, roughly 84% of them appearing once. The material sequenced was peripheral blood, taken on day 0 of AZD1222 vaccination. The receptors come from an adult in good health.

The chain carries TRBV6-2 or TRBV6-3 and TRBJ1-2; D is possibly TRBD1 (5 bases). The CDR3 sequence is 12 residues long. Trimming took 0 bases from V and 8 from J, leaving 7 bases between them. Germline CDR1 MNHEY, CDR2 SVGEGT. The CDR3 here is CASSYSGPGYTF. DNA of the CDR3: TGTGCCAGCAGTTACTCGGGGCCGGGCTACACCTTC.

This chain connects TRBV12-3 or TRBV12-4 to TRBJ2-7; perhaps TRBD2 as D (5 bases). The CDR3 length is 13 residues. V lost 4 bases and J lost 3, with 10 bases in between. As DNA, the CDR3 is TGTGCCAGCAGTTACCGGGCGGGCTACGAGCAGTACTTC. Its protein product is CASSYRAGYEQYF.

This chain joins TRBV12-3 or TRBV12-4 and TRBJ2-1; no reliable D call. CDR3 length: 12 residues. Trimming took 2 bases from V and 9 from J, leaving 8 bases between them. The CDR3 protein is CASSLRVGEQFF. CDR3 DNA sequence: TGTGCCAGCAGTTTACGAGTTGGTGAGCAGTTCTTC.

V gene TRBV1 combines with J gene TRBJ1-2; the table gives TRBD1 as D, unverified against the DNA. TRBV1 is annotated as a pseudogene. The CDR3 spans 14 residues. The CDR3 nucleotides read TGCACCAGCAGCCACCCAGGGACAGTTAAAAGCTACACCTTC. It codes for CTSSHPGTVKSYTF.

The rearrangement uses TRBV5-6 and TRBJ2-7, with TRBD2 identical over 9 bases. The CDR3 is 14 amino acids. The V gene end was trimmed by 2 bases and the J gene end by 9 bases; junction bases not matched to a gene: 9. Germline V gene sequence: CDR1 SGHDT, CDR2 YYEEEE. The CDR3 DNA sequence: TGTGCCAGCAGCTTCCCGGGACTAGCATCGCCGCAGTACTTC. Its translation: CASSFPGLASPQYF.

This chain connects TRBV7-3 to TRBJ2-1; 8 bases agree with TRBD1. The CDR3 consists of 15 residues. CDR1 is SGHTA, CDR2 FQGTGA, per germline. V trimming: 4 bases; J trimming: 9 bases; junction bases outside the gene matches: 11. The CDR3 DNA reads as TGTGCCAGCAGCTCCGTTTCAGGACAGGGTTCTGAGCAGTTCTTC. Residues: CASSSVSGQGSEQFF.

The V and J genes are TRBV4-1 and TRBJ1-3; D call uncertain. Germline V gene sequence: CDR1 MGHRA, CDR2 YSYEKL. V was pared by 0 bases and J by 5 bases, with 5 bases between. The CDR3 is 13 residues long. The CDR3 DNA reads as TGCGCCAGCAGCCAAGACGCGAGAAACACCATATATTTT. Its translation is CASSQDARNTIYF.

The gene calls are TRBV4-2 and TRBJ1-3, with no clear D. The germline V gene has CDR1 LGHNA and CDR2 YNFKEQ. V was pared by 0 bases and J by 3 bases, with 9 bases between. The CDR3 is made up of 15 amino acids. CDR3 sequence (DNA): TGTGCCAGCAGCCAAGATGCCCGAGGTGGAAACACCATATATTTT. It encodes CASSQDARGGNTIYF.

The chain employs TRBV11-2 and TRBJ1-2; D not resolved. The CDR3 runs to 13 residues. Trimming shortened V by 2 bases and J by 2 bases, and 6 bases separated the two germline ends. Germline lookup yields CDR1 SGHAT and CDR2 FQNNGV. CDR3: CASSLRTNYGYTF. DNA of the CDR3: TGTGCCAGCAGCTTACGGACCAACTATGGCTACACCTTC. The complete variable domain, with remaining parts taken from reference TRBV11-2 and TRBJ1-2, reads EAGVAQSPRYKIIEKRQSVAFWCNPISGHATLYWYQQILGQGPKLLIQFQNNGVVDDSQLPKDRFSAERLKGVDSTLKIQPAKLEDSAVYLCASSLRTNYGYTFGSGTRLTVV.

This rearrangement joins TRBV5-5 to TRBJ1-1; no clear D gene. This CDR3 spans 14 amino acids. V lost 2 bases, J lost 1 base, and 9 bases lay in between. In germline, CDR1 is SGHKS, CDR2 YYEKEE (reference sequence). This CDR3 reads CASSLSWSNTEAFF. The CDR3 DNA reads TGTGCCAGCAGCTTAAGTTGGTCGAACACTGAAGCTTTCTTT.

This chain uses TRBV3-1 (or the pseudogene TRBV3-2) with TRBJ1-1, with D possibly matching TRBD1 (6 bases). The CDR3 has 14 amino acids. The germline V gene encodes CDR1 LGHDT and CDR2 YNNKEL (reference sequence). Deletions cut 1 base from V and 11 bases from J, with 17 bases between. CDR3 sequence reads: CASSQAQGGTKAFF. DNA for the CDR3: TGTGCCAGCAGCCAAGCCCAAGGCGGGACAAAGGCTTTCTTT.

This rearrangement joins TRBV27 to TRBJ2-2; D not resolved. V was shortened by 3 bases and J by 2 bases, with 7 bases between the two germline ends. The CDR3 extends over 14 amino acids. From germline, CDR1 is MNHEY and CDR2 SMNVEV (reference sequence). The CDR3 here is CASSLSYNTGELFF. The CDR3 DNA reads as TGTGCCAGCAGTTTGTCGTATAACACCGGGGAGCTGTTTTTT.

This clone was recorded only once. The chain joins TRBV27 to TRBJ2-7; 14 bases line up with TRBD2. From germline, CDR1 is MNHEY and CDR2 SMNVEV (reference sequence). The CDR3 totals 19 residues. Losses at the gene ends were 3 bases for V and 2 bases for J; bases not matched to a gene: 12. CDR3: CASSFWGLAGDKPTYEQYF. For the CDR3, the DNA is TGTGCCAGCAGTTTTTGGGGACTAGCGGGGGACAAACCTACCTACGAGCAGTACTTC.

V and J are TRBV29-1 and TRBJ1-2; no clear D gene. V was shortened by 7 bases and J by 3 bases, with 12 bases between the two germline ends. CDR1 and CDR2 (germline): SQVTM, ANQGSEA. The CDR3 totals 12 residues. CDR3 nucleotide sequence: TGCAGCGCCAATGAGGCCGACTATGGCTACACCTTC. This codes for CSANEADYGYTF.

The chain uses TRBV2 and TRBJ1-1; D might be TRBD1 (6 bases). Germline V gives CDR1 SNHLY, CDR2 FYNNEI. The length of the CDR3 is 13 residues. The V end was cut by 7 bases, the J end by 6 bases, with 15 bases between. The CDR3 DNA sequence: TGTGCCAGCACCGAGGGGGGACCCTCTGAAGCTTTCTTT. Encoded protein: CASTEGGPSEAFF.

This chain joins TRBV6-1 and TRBJ1-1, with 9 bases fitting TRBD1. The V gene end was trimmed by 4 bases and the J gene end by 7 bases; junction bases not matched to a gene: 19. The CDR3 totals 18 residues. Germline CDR1 and CDR2: MNHNS and SASEGT. CDR3 nucleotides: TGTGCCAGCAGTGTTCCGGTCCCTAGAAGGGACAGGGCGCGTGAAGCTTTCTTT. It encodes CASSVPVPRRDRAREAFF.

This clone was recorded at least ten times. The J gene is TRBJ1-4, the V gene TRBV2; D is uncertain. Trimming left V 5 bases short and J 7 bases short, with 17 bases between. The germline CDR1 and CDR2 sequences are SNHLY and FYNNEI. This CDR3 has 15 amino acids. The CDR3 here is CASSPEAGSFEKLFF. CDR3 DNA sequence: TGTGCCAGCAGTCCAGAAGCGGGGAGTTTTGAAAAACTGTTTTTT.

The genes are TRBV5-1 and TRBJ2-7, with 11 nucleotides matching TRBD2. The trim removed 1 base at V and 0 bases at J, leaving 3 bases unmatched. CDR3 length: 16 residues. Germline CDR1 reads SGHRS; CDR2 reads YFSETQ. The CDR3 DNA reads TGCGCCAGCAGCTTGCAAACTAGCGGGGGCTCCTACGAGCAGTACTTC. The encoded protein is CASSLQTSGGSYEQYF.

The J gene is TRBJ1-3, the V gene TRBV18; perhaps TRBD1 as D (6 bases). CDR1 and CDR2 from the germline V gene are KGHSH and LQKENI. This CDR3 is built from 17 residues. V lost 2 bases and J 2 bases, leaving 16 bases between the germline ends. The CDR3 sequence: CASSPGTPGGPGNTIYF. The DNA for the CDR3 is TGTGCCAGCTCACCAGGGACACCAGGAGGGCCTGGAAACACCATATATTTT.

This chain joins TRBV9 and TRBJ1-3, with TRBD1 as a possible D gene (5 bases). Germline V gene lookup returns CDR1 SGDLS and CDR2 YYNGEE. V was shortened by 4 bases and J by 9 bases, with 17 bases between the two germline ends. The CDR3 length is 14 residues. The CDR3 DNA follows: TGTGCCAGCAGCTCTTGGGGGGTTGGGAGCACCATATATTTT. It is translated as CASSSWGVGSTIYF.

The J gene is TRBJ2-7, the V gene TRBV7-2; D call uncertain. Germline CDR1 is SGHTA and CDR2 is FQGNSA. V shed 1 base and J shed 2 bases, with 6 bases lying between them. CDR3 size: 13 residues. CDR3 sequence reads: CASSLDHPYEQYF. In DNA, the CDR3 is TGTGCCAGCAGCTTAGATCATCCCTACGAGCAGTACTTC.

A few counts support this clone. This chain uses TRBV4-3 with TRBJ1-2; 7 bases match TRBD1. The CDR3 sequence is 15 residues long. Germline CDR1 reads LGHNA; CDR2 reads YSLEER. V lost 4 bases and J lost 8; bases outside the gene matches: 13. The CDR3 region has the DNA TGCGCCAGCAGCCCCTCAGGGGGAACGGCGGGGGGCTACACCTTC. Translated: CASSPSGGTAGGYTF.

This sequence joins TRBV24-1 and TRBJ2-7; a possible D gene is TRBD2 (6 bases). Germline V gene data show CDR1 as KGHDR and CDR2 as SFDVKD. Trimming took 7 bases from V and 0 from J, leaving 9 bases between them. The CDR3 contains 13 residues. The DNA of the CDR3 is TGTGCCACCAGCCACGGGAGCTCCTACGAGCAGTACTTC. Translating gives CATSHGSSYEQYF.

The chain combines TRBV7-8 with TRBJ2-7, with 10 bases identical to TRBD1. J gave up 2 bases and V 5 bases, and 9 bases lay outside the gene matches. The CDR3 sequence is 16 residues long. From germline, CDR1 is SGHVS and CDR2 FQNEAQ. CDR3 residues: CASSPDRGPKTYEQYF. The DNA for the CDR3 is TGTGCCAGCAGCCCCGACAGGGGGCCTAAAACCTACGAGCAGTACTTC.

This sequence joins TRBV28 and TRBJ1-2, with TRBD1 matching 7 bases. The CDR3 is 17 amino acids. The V and J ends lost 2 bases and 0 bases, in that order; junction bases with no gene match: 9. Germline loops: CDR1 MDHEN, CDR2 SYDVKM. CDR3 in DNA: TGTGCCAGCAGTTTACTAACCTCCGGGACAGCTAACTATGGCTACACCTTC. Its translation: CASSLLTSGTANYGYTF.